Detailed here is one TCR beta chain. Germline trimming cut 6 bases from V and 6 bases from J; bases unmatched to any gene: 4. Germline V lookup: CDR1 MNHEY, CDR2 SMNVEV (reference sequence). This CDR3 comprises 15 residues. The table came from immunoSEQ multiplex PCR; TCRdb's copy has only in-frame clones and leaves some out. Of approximately 70,000 clones listed, around 90% are singletons. This sample was included in a study of blood T cell repertoires in COVID-19. This TCR came from a human donor in a cohort sampled during active COVID-19. The sequenced material came from peripheral blood. This chain connects TRBV27 to TRBJ1-6; the match to TRBD1 covers 11 bases. CDR3 in amino acids: CASSRGTGGNSPLHF. DNA for the CDR3: TGTGCCAGCAGCCGAGGGACAGGGGGTAATTCACCCCTCCACTTT.